This T cell receptor (beta chain) was captured in a study of shared clonotypes between healthy human individuals. Study context: CD8 memory received one plate per donor, CD8 naive two, CD4 memory three and CD4 naive three.

Broader study findings: Expectations were that clonotype sharing among donors would be affected by sequencing depth.

Each sample came from a Caucasian adult donor living in Nashville, Tennessee. The junction had 8 bases not matched to a gene; V was cut back by 7 bases and J by 6 bases. CDR3 length equals 15 residues. Germline loops: CDR1 MNHEY, CDR2 SMNVEV (reference sequence). This clone was seen many times. Its antigen is unidentified. An approximately 220 ng quantity of DNA, roughly 32,000 T cell genomes, went into the sorted-subset replicate PCRs. Assay: immunoSEQ multiplex PCR; the TCRdb copy retains only in-frame clones and omits some. The table lists over 850,000 clones, around three quarters of them singletons.

V gene TRBV27 combines with J gene TRBJ2-7, with TRBD2 matching over 14 bases. This receptor was taken from a man younger than 35 in good health. Some clones in this sample may be carry-over from other donors' samples. The sample consisted of memory CD4+ T cells from PBMCs. Subset specified: CD45RA-negative fraction. In DNA, the CDR3 is TGTGCCAGCACAACCCGAGGACTAGCGGGGGGCGAGCAGTACTTC. This sequence encodes CASTTRGLAGGEQYF.